What follows are 13 T cell receptor beta chains derived from one specimen sequenced in a study of blood T cells in healthy people across ages. Primers used in a second PCR of roughly 6 to 11 cycles were a sample-barcoded 5' primer and a J-beta primer mix. TCRdb itself ran the 5' RACE reads through MiXCR, one entry per CDR3 protein. The sample includes roughly 1,000,000 distinct CDR3 sequences, under 30% seen only once; the top ten take around 0.7%. This sample was shared with a second study, whose subject was T cells of mothers and their children.

The specimen was blood. The receptors were sampled from a girl aged 2-10 years in good health.

The chain recombines TRBV28 with TRBJ1-6; D is ambiguous. Germline-derived CDR1 and CDR2 are MDHEN and SYDVKM. V was trimmed by 3 bases and J by 7 bases, leaving 13 bases between them. CDR3 size: 15 residues. The CDR3 DNA sequence: TGTGCCAGCAGTTTTTTCGACGGAATCAATTCACCCCTCCACTTT. This translates into CASSFFDGINSPLHF.

The rearrangement joins TRBV7-9 to TRBJ2-3; the D is unclear. The V gene lost 5 bases and the J gene lost 5 bases, with 14 bases spanning the gap. Germline CDR1 and CDR2: SEHNR and FQNEAQ (reference sequence). The CDR3 is 14 residues long. The CDR3 DNA follows: TGTGCCAGCAGCCCGCCCGCCGACTTAGATACGCAGTATTTT. Protein: CASSPPADLDTQYF.

This clonotype has a handful of counts. A single base separates this from a much larger clone, so it may be a read error. No DNA is shown, since the ends of the CDR3 on it are uncertain; the CDR3 is the one TCRdb lists. The CDR3 loop reads CASSLVSRFGNGQFF. The chain is built from TRBV5-1 and TRBJ2-1; no DNA check was done on the table's D call, TRBD2. Germline V lookup: CDR1 SGHRS, CDR2 YFSETQ. Inclusive of both ends, the CDR3 amounts to 15 amino acids.

V and J are TRBV10-3 and TRBJ1-6; unclear D gene. Germline values: CDR1 ENHRY, CDR2 SYGVKD. Trimming left V 6 bases short and J 6 bases short, with 18 bases between. This CDR3 spans 16 amino acids. CDR3 sequence reads: CAISPFWTESNSPLHF. As DNA, the CDR3 is TGTGCCATCAGCCCGTTTTGGACGGAAAGTAATTCACCCCTCCACTTT.

The gene calls are TRBV7-9 and TRBJ1-2; a possible D gene is TRBD1 (6 bases). CDR3 length: 14 amino acids. Trimming stripped 4 bases from V and 8 bases from J, with 17 bases between. Germline V gene sequence: CDR1 SEHNR, CDR2 FQNEAQ (reference sequence). The CDR3, as DNA: TGTGCCAGCAGCTCCAATGGGGACATAGGCGGCTACACCTTC. This translates into CASSSNGDIGGYTF.

This clonotype occurred a few times. The J gene is TRBJ2-2, the V gene TRBV6-2 or TRBV6-3; D possibly uses TRBD1 or TRBD2 (6 bases each). The germline V gene has CDR1 MNHEY and CDR2 SVGEGT. The V gene lost 3 bases and the J gene lost 5 bases, with 13 bases spanning the gap. The CDR3 runs 15 residues. This CDR3 reads CASSYGGAGTGELFF. As DNA, the CDR3 is TGTGCCAGCAGTTATGGGGGCGCGGGGACCGGGGAGCTGTTTTTT.

Ten or more counts support this clonotype. The rearrangement links TRBV9 to TRBJ2-5; D possibly corresponds to TRBD1 (6 bases). Germline V gene lookup returns CDR1 SGDLS and CDR2 YYNGEE. V was pared by 0 bases and J by 4 bases, with 16 bases between. This CDR3 is 16 amino acids long. CDR3 DNA sequence: TGTGCCAGCAGCGTAGAAGGCGCAGGGGCAGGAGAGACCCAGTACTTC. This encodes CASSVEGAGAGETQYF. Full variable domain (outside the CDR3, taken from reference TRBV9 and TRBJ2-5): DSGVTQTPKHLITATGQRVTLRCSPRSGDLSVYWYQQSLDQGLQFLIQYYNGEERAKGNILERFSAQQFPDLHSELNLSSLELGDSALYFCASSVEGAGAGETQYFGPGTRLLVL.

This clonotype was recorded a few times. The J gene is TRBJ1-1, the V gene TRBV6-1; 7 nucleotides line up with TRBD1. Germline CDR1 MNHNS, CDR2 SASEGT. The CDR3 is 13 residues long. V lost 3 bases to trimming and J lost 4 bases; unmatched junction nucleotides: 2. CDR3 loop: CASSDYRGTEAFF. CDR3 sequence (DNA): TGTGCCAGCAGTGATTACAGGGGCACTGAAGCTTTCTTT.

The J gene is TRBJ2-2, the V gene TRBV19; D not resolved. Trimming cost V 9 bases and J 4 bases, with 9 bases left between them. The germline V gene encodes CDR1 LNHDA and CDR2 SQIVND (reference sequence). The CDR3 contains 12 residues. The CDR3 here is CASVHFTGELFF. The CDR3 DNA sequence: TGTGCCAGCGTTCATTTCACCGGGGAGCTGTTTTTT.

The rearrangement uses TRBV12-3 or TRBV12-4 and TRBJ2-3, with 7 bases identical to TRBD2. The CDR3 has 13 residues. J lost 11 bases, V lost 2 bases, and 7 bases had no gene match. CDR3 nucleotide sequence: TGTGCCAGCAGTTTAAGTCCTAGCGGTTTGCAGTATTTT. Translated: CASSLSPSGLQYF.

In its sample, this clonotype was seen once. The chain combines TRBV16 with TRBJ2-7; D gene unclear. The V end was cut by 2 bases, the J end by 10 bases, with 12 bases between. This CDR3 region has 12 residues. The germline V gene encodes CDR1 KGHSY and CDR2 FQNENV. The CDR3: CASSQQPAVQYF. The CDR3 DNA follows: TGTGCCAGCAGCCAACAACCGGCAGTTCAGTACTTC.

This clonotype was detected many times. The V and J genes are TRBV5-1 and TRBJ2-7; 7 bases fit TRBD1. The CDR3 runs to 13 residues. Germline CDR1 reads SGHRS; CDR2 reads YFSETQ. V trimming: 7 bases; J trimming: 1 base; junction bases outside the gene matches: 5. The CDR3, as DNA: TGCGCCAGCCGGCAGGGGGTTTCCTACGAGCAGTACTTC. This codes for CASRQGVSYEQYF.

This clonotype was seen a few times. The genes are TRBV29-1 and TRBJ2-5, with D perhaps matching TRBD1 (6 bases). CDR1 is SQVTM and CDR2 is ANQGSEA in the germline V gene. The ends were cut back, 1 base at V and 1 base at J, with 13 bases in the middle. The length of the CDR3 is 15 residues. Written as DNA, the CDR3 is TGCAGCGTTGAAGGGGGGCGGACAGCCCAAGAGACCCAGTACTTC. Translated: CSVEGGRTAQETQYF.